This T cell receptor beta chain was obtained from a study of T-cell reconstitution after alpha-beta-depleted transplantation in children. Whole-study findings and limits: Newly made T cells mostly supplied T-cell counts and diversity one year after transplant. Surviving recipient T cells and thymic progenitors accounted for the high day-60 TCRbeta diversity observed in some patients.

V gave up 3 bases and J gave up 4 bases, with 9 bases separating them. Germline values: CDR1 ENHRY, CDR2 SYGVKD. The CDR3 covers 13 residues. TCRbeta library construction was performed incorporating unique molecular identifiers. MiXCR, applied by TCRdb to the PCR reads, yields one record per CDR3 protein. The repertoire consists of 90,000 to 100,000 distinct CDR3 sequences, with 20% to 30% occurring once and the leading ten covering around 21%. A word on this clonotype: No antigen is known for it.

The sequence came from a boy younger than 10 with acute lymphoblastic leukemia, due to receive a stem cell transplant. The gene calls are TRBV10-3 and TRBJ1-1, with D unresolved. The specimen was PBMCs, collected before TCRalphabeta/CD19-depleted stem cell transplant. The CDR3 reads CAISDPLGTEAFF. The DNA of the CDR3 is TGTGCCATCAGTGACCCCCTAGGCACTGAAGCTTTCTTT.